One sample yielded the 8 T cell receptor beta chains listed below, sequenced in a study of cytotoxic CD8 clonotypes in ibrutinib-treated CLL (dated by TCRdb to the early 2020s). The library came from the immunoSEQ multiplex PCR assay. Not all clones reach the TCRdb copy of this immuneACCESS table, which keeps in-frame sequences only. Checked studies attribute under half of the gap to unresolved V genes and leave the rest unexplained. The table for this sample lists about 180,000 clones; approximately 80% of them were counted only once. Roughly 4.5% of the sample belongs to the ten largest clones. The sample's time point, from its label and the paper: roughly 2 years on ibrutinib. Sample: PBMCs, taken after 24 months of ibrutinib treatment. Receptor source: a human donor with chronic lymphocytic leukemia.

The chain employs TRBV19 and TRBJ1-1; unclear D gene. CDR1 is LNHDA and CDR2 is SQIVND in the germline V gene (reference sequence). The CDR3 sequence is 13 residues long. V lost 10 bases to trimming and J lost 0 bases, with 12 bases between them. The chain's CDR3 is CATHSHLNTEAFF. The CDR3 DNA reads TGTGCCACCCACTCACACCTGAACACTGAAGCTTTCTTT. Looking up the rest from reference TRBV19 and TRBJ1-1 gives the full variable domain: DGGITQSPKYLFRKEGQNVTLSCEQNLNHDAMYWYRQDPGQGLRLIYYSQIVNDFQKGDIAEGYSVSREKKESFPLTVTSAQKNPTAFYLCATHSHLNTEAFFGQGTRLTVV.

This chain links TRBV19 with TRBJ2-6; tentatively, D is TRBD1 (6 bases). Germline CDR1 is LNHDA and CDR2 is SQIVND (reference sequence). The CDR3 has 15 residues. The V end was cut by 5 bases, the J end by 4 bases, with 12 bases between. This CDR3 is CASSPTGTGANVLTF. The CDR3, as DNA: TGTGCCAGTAGTCCCACAGGGACAGGGGCCAACGTCCTGACTTTC.

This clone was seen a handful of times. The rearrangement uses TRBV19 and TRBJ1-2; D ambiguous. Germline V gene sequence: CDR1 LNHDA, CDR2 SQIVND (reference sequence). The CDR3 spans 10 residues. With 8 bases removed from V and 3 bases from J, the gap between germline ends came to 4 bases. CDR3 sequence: CASRDYGYTF. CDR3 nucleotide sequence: TGTGCCAGTCGGGACTATGGCTACACCTTC.

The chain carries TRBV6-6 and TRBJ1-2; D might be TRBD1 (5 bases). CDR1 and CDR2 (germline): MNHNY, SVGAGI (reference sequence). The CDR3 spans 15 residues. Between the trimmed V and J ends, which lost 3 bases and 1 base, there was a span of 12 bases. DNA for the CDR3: TGTGCCAGCAGTTATAAGGGGACGGGTAACTATGGCTACACCTTC. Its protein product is CASSYKGTGNYGYTF.

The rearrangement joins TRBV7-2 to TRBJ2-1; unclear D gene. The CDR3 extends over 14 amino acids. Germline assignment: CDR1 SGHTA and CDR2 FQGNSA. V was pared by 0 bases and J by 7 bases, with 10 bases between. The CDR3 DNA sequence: TGTGCCAGCAGCTTAGCCGCGGCTAGAAATGAGCAGTTCTTC. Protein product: CASSLAAARNEQFF.

CDR3 nucleotide sequence: TGTGCCAGCAGCATCGATCAGGGGTTGCTGGAGCTGTTTTTT. It encodes CASSIDQGLLELFF. The chain carries TRBV7-2 and TRBJ2-2; D is perhaps TRBD1 (6 bases). Per the germline V gene, CDR1 is SGHTA and CDR2 is FQGNSA. The V gene lost 5 bases and the J gene lost 10 bases, with 17 bases spanning the gap. CDR3 length equals 14 residues. The complete variable domain, with remaining parts taken from reference TRBV7-2 and TRBJ2-2, reads GAGVSQSPSNKVTEKGKDVELRCDPISGHTALYWYRQSLGQGLEFLIYFQGNSAPDKSGLPSDRFSAERTGGSVSTLTIQRTQQEDSAVYLCASSIDQGLLELFFGEGSRLTVL.

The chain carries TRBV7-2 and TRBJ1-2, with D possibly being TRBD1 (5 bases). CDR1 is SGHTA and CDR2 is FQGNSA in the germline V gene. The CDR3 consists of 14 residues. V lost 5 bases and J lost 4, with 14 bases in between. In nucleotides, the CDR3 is TGTGCCAGCAGCCCGGGGCCATCTACCTATGGCTACACCTTC. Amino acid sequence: CASSPGPSTYGYTF.

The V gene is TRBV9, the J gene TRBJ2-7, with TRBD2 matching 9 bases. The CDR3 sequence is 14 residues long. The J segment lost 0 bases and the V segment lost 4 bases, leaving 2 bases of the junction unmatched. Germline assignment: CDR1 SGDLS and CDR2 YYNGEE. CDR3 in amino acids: CASSFSGSSYEQYF. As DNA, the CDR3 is TGTGCCAGCAGCTTTAGCGGGAGCTCCTACGAGCAGTACTTC.